This T cell receptor beta chain was captured in a study of blood T cells in healthy people across ages. A sample-barcoded 5' primer and a J-beta primer mix were used in a second PCR of roughly 6 to 12 cycles. One entry per CDR3 protein, called by TCRdb with MiXCR from the 5' RACE reads. The table lists 1,800,000 or so distinct CDR3 sequences, 30% to 40% of them singletons. Germline-derived CDR1 and CDR2 are ENHRY and SYGVKD. This CDR3 has 14 residues. V dropped 4 bases and J dropped 0; count of bases not matched to a gene: 2. Per sample, extraction of total RNA gave at least 5.5 micrograms in every case.

The rearrangement uses TRBV10-3 and TRBJ2-7, with TRBD1 matching 8 bases. This receptor was obtained from a human donor in good health. Sequencing was performed on blood. The CDR3 DNA is TGTGCCATCAGTGTTGACAGGGGCTCCTACGAGCAGTACTTC. Protein product: CAISVDRGSYEQYF.